This TCR beta chain was recorded in a study of CD8 T cells in ankylosing spondylitis. Study-wide results and caveats: Both synovial fluid and blood in reactive arthritis had previously been reported to carry some motif variants. Reportedly, significant enrichment of disease-linked clones occurred in matched ankylosing spondylitis synovial fluid. What appeared characteristic of ankylosing spondylitis blood was a TCR beta motif of fewer than ten highly homologous variants. CD8+ disease-linked clones were present at relatively low frequencies in blood.

TCRdb used MiXCR to reprocess the 5' RACE reads, holding one entry per CDR3 protein. This sample has 200,000 to 250,000 distinct CDR3 sequences, with about 7.3% found just once. This clonotype was detected many times. The antigen is not known. This CDR3 is 15 amino acids long. CDR1 and CDR2 (germline): SGHVS, FQNEAQ. The junction had 3 bases not matched to a gene; V was cut back by 2 bases and J by 0 bases. The sequence came from a male donor with ankylosing spondylitis. The source material was blood, either unsorted or a sorted T cell fraction (not recorded which). The chain carries TRBV7-8 and TRBJ2-7; 8 bases map to TRBD2. CDR3 bases: TGTGCCAGCAGCTTACAGAGCGGGAGCTCCTACGAGCAGTACTTC. Amino acid sequence: CASSLQSGSSYEQYF.